A selection of T cell receptor beta chains follows, all from one sample in a study of T cell responses to AZD1222 COVID-19 vaccine. Libraries were prepared by immunoSEQ multiplex PCR; TCRdb keeps only in-frame clonotypes and omits some of them. The repertoire holds approximately 120,000 clones, with approximately 91% as singletons. Here the sequenced sample was peripheral blood, taken on day 0 of MenACWY control vaccination. These receptors were obtained from an adult in good health. The CDR3 runs from the conserved cysteine through the conserved F or W. D genes are given only for firm matches. Rows give clone size only sometimes, using once, few, many, or a class for an expanded clone.

-	TRBV18	TRBJ1-3	-	TGTGCCAGCTCACCCTATGACGCAAGCTCTGGAAACACCATATATTTT	CASSPYDASSGNTIYF
-	TRBV7-2	TRBJ1-6	-	TGTGCCAGCAGCTTAGCGAGTCTAAGGGATTCACCCCTCCACTTT	CASSLASLRDSPLHF
-	TRBV5-1	TRBJ1-5	-	TGCGCCAGCAGACTGAGCGTTGGTAGCAATCAGCCCCAGCATTTT	CASRLSVGSNQPQHF
few	TRBV19	TRBJ1-1	-	TGTGCCAGTAGTCCCCGAGGGGGACGTTACGAAGCTTTCTTT	CASSPRGGRYEAFF
-	TRBV7-2	TRBJ1-1	-	TGTGCCAGCGGGCCGCGGATGGCTTTCTTT	CASGPRMAFF
-	TRBV5-4	TRBJ2-7	-	TGTGCCAGCAGCGGAGAGGCTAGGTACGAGCAGTACTTC	CASSGEARYEQYF
-	TRBV2	TRBJ1-4	-	TGTGCCAGCAGTGAAGTAATAGGACAAAATGAAAAACTGTTTTTT	CASSEVIGQNEKLFF
-	TRBV6-2/TRBV6-3	TRBJ1-2	TRBD1	TGTGCCAGCAGTACCGCCGGGACAGGGGCCGTCATATATGGCTACACCTTC	CASSTAGTGAVIYGYTF
once	TRBV12-3/TRBV12-4	TRBJ1-2	-	TGTGCCAGCAGTTTTCTGGCAGGGGATGGCTACACCTTC	CASSFLAGDGYTF
-	TRBV6-5	TRBJ1-2	-	TGTGCCAGCTCTAGGGGCACAGGGAGCTATGGCTACACCTTC	CASSRGTGSYGYTF
-	TRBV18	TRBJ1-5	-	TGTGCCAGCTCACCACCGGGGTTAGGTCGCAATCAGCCCCAGCATTTT	CASSPPGLGRNQPQHF
-	TRBV27	TRBJ1-2	-	TGTGCCAGCAGTTTATTAGGGACGGGGCCGGGAGGCTACACCTTC	CASSLLGTGPGGYTF
-	TRBV30	TRBJ1-6	-	TGTGCCTGGAGTGTATCTCAGGGATCACCCCTCCACTTT	CAWSVSQGSPLHF
-	TRBV19	TRBJ1-5	-	TGTGCCGCGGCCCATTCGCCAGGGAATCAGCCCCAGCATTTT	CAAAHSPGNQPQHF
-	TRBV6-1	TRBJ2-1	-	TGTGCCAGCAGTGATGACAGGTTCGGTTACAATGAGCAGTTCTTC	CASSDDRFGYNEQFF
once	TRBV29-1	TRBJ1-2	-	TGCAGCGTTGAACTTGTATTCTATGGCTACACCTTC	CSVELVFYGYTF
-	TRBV19	TRBJ1-1	TRBD1	TGTGCCAACGACAGGGGAACCTCGGTAGCAAGGTGCGAGTTACCTGGGAACACTGAAGCTTTCTTT	CANDRGTSVARCELPGNTEAFF